The clone carrying this T cell receptor beta chain has more than one count but fewer than ten. Its antigen is currently unknown. MiXCR was run by TCRdb on the reads, yielding one entry per CDR3 protein. The table includes about 52,000 distinct CDR3 sequences, 15% to 20% detected once. The data are from a study of T cell repertoires in cytomegalovirus infection. Regarding the study as a whole: Ex vivo, HLA-C-restricted CMV-specific TCR beta clonotypes prevailed over the rest of the response.

The CDR3 runs 16 residues. Trimming stripped 3 bases from V and 3 bases from J, with 18 bases between. Germline lookup yields CDR1 SGHRS and CDR2 YFSETQ. This TCR came from a human donor in good health (CMV status not recorded). Some clones in this sample may be carry-over from other donors' samples. Sequencing was performed on CD8+ T cells from cultured PBMCs, taken from culture after CMV antigen stimulation. The chain is built from TRBV5-1 and TRBJ1-1, with D possibly being TRBD1 (5 bases). CDR3 loop: CASSSEFRVMDTEAFF. DNA of the CDR3: TGCGCCAGCAGCTCGGAATTCAGGGTAATGGACACTGAAGCTTTCTTT. The full variable domain, completed using reference TRBV5-1 and TRBJ1-1, is KAGVTQTPRYLIKTRGQQVTLSCSPISGHRSVSWYQQTPGQGLQFLFEYFSETQRNKGNFPGRFSGRQFSNSRSEMNVSTLELGDSALYLCASSSEFRVMDTEAFFGQGTRLTVV.